One sample yielded the 4 T cell receptor beta chains listed below, sequenced in a study of OX40 agonist ivuxolimab in advanced cancers. The method was the immunoSEQ multiplex PCR assay. The table was pulled from immuneACCESS by TCRdb, which kept in-frame rearrangements only. Such tables lose some clones; where checked, under half of the loss comes from unresolved V genes, and the rest has no known cause. Counted in this sample were fewer than 60,000 clones; approximately 79% of them appeared once. More than 3.5% of the sample is taken by the ten largest. Sequenced material: CD4+ or CD8+ T cells sorted from blood, taken in a trial of the OX40 agonist ivuxolimab. The receptor set was obtained from an adult with an advanced solid tumor such as melanoma, head and neck, liver or kidney cancer.

The CDR3 region has the DNA TGTGCCAGCAGCGCGACAGGAAAGAACACTGAAGCTTTCTTT. It is translated as CASSATGKNTEAFF. The J gene is TRBJ1-1, the V gene TRBV27; weak D call: TRBD1 (6 bases). Trimming took 6 bases from V and 1 from J, leaving 12 bases between them. This CDR3 is 14 amino acids long. Germline CDR1 reads MNHEY; CDR2 reads SMNVEV (reference sequence).

The CDR3 DNA follows: TGCGCCAGCAGCCACCTACCGGGACAGGGAATGGGGGCCGGGGAGCTGTTTTTT. This encodes CASSHLPGQGMGAGELFF. V is TRBV4-1 and J is TRBJ2-2; 9 bases are shared with TRBD1. The junction had 14 bases not matched to a gene; V was cut back by 3 bases and J by 6 bases. Germline V CDR1 and CDR2: MGHRA, YSYEKL. The CDR3 runs to 18 residues.

The gene calls are TRBV5-1 and TRBJ1-2; D remains unclear. This CDR3 contains 15 residues. V lost 4 bases to trimming and J lost 0 bases, with 13 bases between them. Germline CDR1 reads SGHRS; CDR2 reads YFSETQ. The CDR3 loop reads CASSPEGTSNYGYTF. The DNA for the CDR3 is TGCGCCAGCAGCCCCGAGGGCACCTCTAACTATGGCTACACCTTC.

CDR3 protein: CASSLVQGAPNEQFF. DNA for the CDR3: TGTGCCAGCAGCTTAGTACAGGGGGCCCCCAATGAGCAGTTCTTC. The J gene is TRBJ2-1, the V gene TRBV5-4; the match to TRBD1 covers 9 bases. V shed 2 bases, J shed 6 bases, and the junction held 6 bases outside the gene matches. Germline CDR1 reads SGHNT; CDR2 reads YYREEE (reference sequence). The CDR3 consists of 15 residues.